The 5 T cell receptor beta chains below all came from one sample that was sequenced in a study of shared clonotypes between healthy human individuals. Method: immunoSEQ multiplex PCR; TCRdb's copy keeps in-frame clones and lacks some. The data show some 2.3 million clones, with 80% to 95% seen just once and under 0.45% held by the top ten. The sequenced sample consisted of naive CD4+ T cells from PBMCs. Noted subset: CD45RA+ positively selected. These TCRs come from a man younger than 30 in good health. Some clones in this sample may be carry-over from other donors' samples.

This clone was observed a single time. The same CDR3 is also encoded by other DNA sequences in this sample. CDR3 protein: CASSYGLAGGSYEQYF. CDR3 sequence (DNA): TGTGCCAGCAGTTACGGACTGGCGGGTGGCTCCTACGAGCAGTACTTC. The V gene is TRBV6-5, the J gene TRBJ2-7, with D perhaps TRBD2 (5 bases). Germline V lookup: CDR1 MNHEY, CDR2 SVGAGI. The CDR3 spans 16 residues. V lost 2 bases, J lost 0 bases, and 14 bases lay in between.

This clone appeared once. This chain connects TRBV9 to TRBJ1-2; D gene unclear. Germline V gives CDR1 SGDLS, CDR2 YYNGEE. Trimming left V 2 bases short and J 3 bases short, with 8 bases between. This CDR3 is built from 13 residues. The CDR3 loop reads CASSVRLDYGYTF. In DNA, the CDR3 is TGTGCCAGCAGCGTGAGGCTGGACTATGGCTACACCTTC.

This chain links TRBV9 with TRBJ1-1; D uncertain. From germline, CDR1 is SGDLS and CDR2 YYNGEE. The CDR3 runs 13 residues. Trimming took off 2 bases at V and 1 base at J, with 6 bases between the two ends. The CDR3 nucleotides read TGTGCCAGCAGCGTCCTCCGGAACACTGAAGCTTTCTTT. Its translation is CASSVLRNTEAFF.

CDR3 region: CSVEDFPRGRLTGELFF. CDR3 coding DNA: TGCAGCGTTGAAGATTTCCCCCGCGGGAGACTCACCGGGGAGCTGTTTTTT. The chain employs TRBV29-1 and TRBJ2-2; TRBD2 agrees at 7 bases. This CDR3 has 17 amino acids. The V and J ends lost 0 bases and 4 bases, in that order; junction bases with no gene match: 11. Germline V gives CDR1 SQVTM, CDR2 ANQGSEA.

The gene calls are TRBV28 and TRBJ1-1; no definite D call. Trimming shortened V by 2 bases and J by 0 bases, and 10 bases separated the two germline ends. This CDR3 spans 15 amino acids. CDR1 MDHEN and CDR2 SYDVKM come from the germline V gene. CDR3 sequence (DNA): TGTGCCAGCAGTTTAATACGGGGTATGAACACTGAAGCTTTCTTT. This translates into CASSLIRGMNTEAFF. The whole variable domain, filled in from reference TRBV28 and TRBJ1-1, reads DVKVTQSSRYLVKRTGEKVFLECVQDMDHENMFWYRQDPGLGLRLIYFSYDVKMKEKGDIPEGYSVSREKKERFSLILESASTNQTSMYLCASSLIRGMNTEAFFGQGTRLTVV.